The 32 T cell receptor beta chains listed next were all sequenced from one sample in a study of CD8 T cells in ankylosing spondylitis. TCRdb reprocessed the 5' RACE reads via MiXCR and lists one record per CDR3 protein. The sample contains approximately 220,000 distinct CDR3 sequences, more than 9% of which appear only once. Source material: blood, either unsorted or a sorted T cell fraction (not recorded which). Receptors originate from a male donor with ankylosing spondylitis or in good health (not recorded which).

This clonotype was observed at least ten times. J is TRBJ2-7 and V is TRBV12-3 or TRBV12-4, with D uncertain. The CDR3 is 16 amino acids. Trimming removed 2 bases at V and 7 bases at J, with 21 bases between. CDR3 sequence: CASSLRVQTRPREQYF. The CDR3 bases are TGTGCCAGCAGTTTACGAGTTCAGACGCGCCCTAGGGAGCAGTACTTC.

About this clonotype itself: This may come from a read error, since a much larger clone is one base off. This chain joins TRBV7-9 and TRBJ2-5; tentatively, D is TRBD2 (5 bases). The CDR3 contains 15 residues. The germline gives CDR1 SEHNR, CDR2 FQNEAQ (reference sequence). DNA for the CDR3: TGTGCCAGCAGCTTCCCCGGACTTGACCAAGAGAACCAGTACTTC. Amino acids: CASSFPGLDQENQYF.

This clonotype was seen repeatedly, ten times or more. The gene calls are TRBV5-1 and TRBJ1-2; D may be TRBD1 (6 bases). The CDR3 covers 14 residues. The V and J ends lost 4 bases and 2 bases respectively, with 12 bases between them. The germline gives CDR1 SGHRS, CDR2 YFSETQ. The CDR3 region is CASSMDSVNYGYTF. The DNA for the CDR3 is TGCGCCAGCAGCATGGACAGTGTAAACTATGGCTACACCTTC. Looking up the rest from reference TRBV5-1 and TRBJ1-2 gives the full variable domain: KAGVTQTPRYLIKTRGQQVTLSCSPISGHRSVSWYQQTPGQGLQFLFEYFSETQRNKGNFPGRFSGRQFSNSRSEMNVSTLELGDSALYLCASSMDSVNYGYTFGSGTRLTVV.

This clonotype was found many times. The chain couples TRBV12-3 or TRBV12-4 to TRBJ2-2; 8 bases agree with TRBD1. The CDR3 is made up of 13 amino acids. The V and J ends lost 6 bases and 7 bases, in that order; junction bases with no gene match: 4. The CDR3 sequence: CASRTGVIGELFF. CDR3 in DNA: TGTGCCAGCAGGACAGGGGTGATCGGGGAGCTGTTTTTT.

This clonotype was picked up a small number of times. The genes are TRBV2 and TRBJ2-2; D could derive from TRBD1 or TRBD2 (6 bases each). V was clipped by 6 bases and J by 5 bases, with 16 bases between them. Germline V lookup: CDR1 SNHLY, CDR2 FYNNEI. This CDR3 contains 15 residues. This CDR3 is CASRRGEGWTGELFF. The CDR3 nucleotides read TGTGCCAGCAGGAGGGGGGAAGGTTGGACCGGGGAGCTGTTTTTT.

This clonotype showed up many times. The CDR3 here is CASSFLDYGYTF. The CDR3 DNA reads TGTGCCAGCAGTTTTCTTGACTATGGCTACACCTTC. The V gene is TRBV12-3 or TRBV12-4, the J gene TRBJ1-2; no clear D. Trimming removed 3 bases from V and 3 bases from J, with 5 bases in between. CDR3 size: 12 residues.

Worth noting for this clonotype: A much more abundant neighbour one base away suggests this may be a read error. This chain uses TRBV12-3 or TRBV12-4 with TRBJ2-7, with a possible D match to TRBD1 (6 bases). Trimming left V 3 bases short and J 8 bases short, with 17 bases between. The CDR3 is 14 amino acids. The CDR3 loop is CASSLGAYGVQQYF. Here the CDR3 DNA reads TGTGCCAGCAGTTTGGGGGCGTACGGGGTGCAGCAGTACTTC.

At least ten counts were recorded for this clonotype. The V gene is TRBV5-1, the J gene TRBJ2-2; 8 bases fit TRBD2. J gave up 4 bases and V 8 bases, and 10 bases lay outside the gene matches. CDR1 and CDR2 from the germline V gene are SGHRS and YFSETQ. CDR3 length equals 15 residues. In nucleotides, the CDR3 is TGCGCCAGTAGAGAGTTAGCGGGGCCCACCGGGGAGCTGTTTTTT. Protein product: CASRELAGPTGELFF.

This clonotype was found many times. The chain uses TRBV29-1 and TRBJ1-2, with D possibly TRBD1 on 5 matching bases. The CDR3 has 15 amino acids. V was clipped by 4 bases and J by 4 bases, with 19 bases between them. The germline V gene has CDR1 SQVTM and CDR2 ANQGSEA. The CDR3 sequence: CSVVGGGGFSYGYTF. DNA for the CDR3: TGCAGCGTTGTGGGCGGTGGGGGTTTTTCCTATGGCTACACCTTC.

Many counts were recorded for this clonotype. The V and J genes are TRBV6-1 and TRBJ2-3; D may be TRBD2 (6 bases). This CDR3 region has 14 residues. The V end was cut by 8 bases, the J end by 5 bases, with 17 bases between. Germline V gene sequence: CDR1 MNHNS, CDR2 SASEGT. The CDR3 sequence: CASSSFSGEDTQYF. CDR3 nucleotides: TGTGCCAGCTCAAGTTTCTCGGGGGAAGATACGCAGTATTTT.

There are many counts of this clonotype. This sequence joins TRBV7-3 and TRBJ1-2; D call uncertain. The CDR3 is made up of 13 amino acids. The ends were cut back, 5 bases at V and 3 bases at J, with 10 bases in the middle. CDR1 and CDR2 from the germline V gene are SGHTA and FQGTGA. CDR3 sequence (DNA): TGTGCCAGCAGCCCAAGCATGGACTATGGCTACACCTTC. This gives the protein CASSPSMDYGYTF.

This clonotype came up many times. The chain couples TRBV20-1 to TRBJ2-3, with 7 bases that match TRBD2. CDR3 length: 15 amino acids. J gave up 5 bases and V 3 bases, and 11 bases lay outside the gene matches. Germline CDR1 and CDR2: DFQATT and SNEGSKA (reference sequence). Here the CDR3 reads CSARVQRGLEDTQYF. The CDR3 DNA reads TGCAGTGCTAGGGTCCAGCGGGGACTGGAAGATACGCAGTATTTT.

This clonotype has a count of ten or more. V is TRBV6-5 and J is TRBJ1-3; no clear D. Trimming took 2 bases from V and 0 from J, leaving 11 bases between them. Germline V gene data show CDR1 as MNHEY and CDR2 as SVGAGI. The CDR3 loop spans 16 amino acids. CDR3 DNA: TGTGCCAGCAGTTACACCAGGCCGAGCTCTGGAAACACCATATATTTT. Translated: CASSYTRPSSGNTIYF.

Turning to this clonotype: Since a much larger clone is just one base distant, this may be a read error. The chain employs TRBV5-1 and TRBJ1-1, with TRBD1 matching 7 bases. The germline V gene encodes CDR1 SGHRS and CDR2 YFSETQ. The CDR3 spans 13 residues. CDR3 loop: CASSPGGYTDAFF. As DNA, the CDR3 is TGCGCCAGCAGCCCAGGGGGTTACACTGACGCTTTCTTT.

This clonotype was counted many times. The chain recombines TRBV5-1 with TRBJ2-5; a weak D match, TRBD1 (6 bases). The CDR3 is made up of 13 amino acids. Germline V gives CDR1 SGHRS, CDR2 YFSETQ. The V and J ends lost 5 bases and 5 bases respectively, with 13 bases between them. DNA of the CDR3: TGCGCCAGCAGGGTACAGGGACCGGAGACCCAGTACTTC. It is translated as CASRVQGPETQYF.

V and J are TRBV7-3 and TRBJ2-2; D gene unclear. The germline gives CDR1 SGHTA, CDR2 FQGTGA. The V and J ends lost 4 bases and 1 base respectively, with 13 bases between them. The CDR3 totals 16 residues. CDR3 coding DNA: TGTGCCAGCAGCTCAATGCCCACCTGGAACACCGGGGAGCTGTTTTTT. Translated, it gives CASSSMPTWNTGELFF.

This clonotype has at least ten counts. The DNA of the CDR3 is TGTGCCAGCTTGAGCGGGGGGGCAATAGATACGCAGTATTTT. This gives the protein CASLSGGAIDTQYF. The J gene is TRBJ2-3, the V gene TRBV7-2; 10 bases line up with TRBD2. This CDR3 has 14 residues. Germline V lookup: CDR1 SGHTA, CDR2 FQGNSA. V was pared by 8 bases and J by 5 bases, with 7 bases of the junction left unmatched. Full variable domain (missing parts from reference TRBV7-2 and TRBJ2-3): GAGVSQSPSNKVTEKGKDVELRCDPISGHTALYWYRQSLGQGLEFLIYFQGNSAPDKSGLPSDRFSAERTGGSVSTLTIQRTQQEDSAVYLCASLSGGAIDTQYFGPGTRLTVL.

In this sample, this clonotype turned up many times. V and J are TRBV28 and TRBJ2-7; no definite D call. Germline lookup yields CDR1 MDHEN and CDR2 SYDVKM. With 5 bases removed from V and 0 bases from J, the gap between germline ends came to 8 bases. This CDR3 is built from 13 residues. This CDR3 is CASSTPSSYEQYF. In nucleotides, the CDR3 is TGTGCCAGCAGTACACCTTCCTCCTACGAGCAGTACTTC. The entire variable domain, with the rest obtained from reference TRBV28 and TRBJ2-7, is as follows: DVKVTQSSRYLVKRTGEKVFLECVQDMDHENMFWYRQDPGLGLRLIYFSYDVKMKEKGDIPEGYSVSREKKERFSLILESASTNQTSMYLCASSTPSSYEQYFGPGTRLTVT.

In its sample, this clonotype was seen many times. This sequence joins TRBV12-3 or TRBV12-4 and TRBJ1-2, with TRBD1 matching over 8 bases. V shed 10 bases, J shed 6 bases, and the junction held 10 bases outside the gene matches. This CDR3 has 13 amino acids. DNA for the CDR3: TGTGCCACCAGGGGGCGCAGAGGCCATGGCTACACCTTC. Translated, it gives CATRGRRGHGYTF.

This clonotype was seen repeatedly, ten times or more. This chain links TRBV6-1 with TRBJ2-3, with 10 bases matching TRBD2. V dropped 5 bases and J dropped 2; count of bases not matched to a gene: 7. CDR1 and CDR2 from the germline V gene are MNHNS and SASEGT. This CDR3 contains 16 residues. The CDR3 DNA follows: TGTGCCAGCAGTCCTCCTAGCGGGGGAATCACAGATACGCAGTATTTT. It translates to CASSPPSGGITDTQYF.

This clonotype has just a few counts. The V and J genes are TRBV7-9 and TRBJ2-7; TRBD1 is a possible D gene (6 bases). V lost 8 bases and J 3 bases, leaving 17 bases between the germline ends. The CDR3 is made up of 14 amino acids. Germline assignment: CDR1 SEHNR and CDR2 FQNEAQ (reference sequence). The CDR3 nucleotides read TGTGCCAGCGGACTCCTTGGGGGCGGCTACGAGCAGTACTTC. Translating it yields CASGLLGGGYEQYF.

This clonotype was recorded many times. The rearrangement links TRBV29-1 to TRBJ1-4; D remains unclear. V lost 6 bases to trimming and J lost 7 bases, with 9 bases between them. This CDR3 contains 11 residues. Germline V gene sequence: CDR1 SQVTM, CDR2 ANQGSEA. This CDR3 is CSVREGEKLFF. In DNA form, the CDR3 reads TGCAGCGTGAGGGAGGGTGAAAAACTGTTTTTT.

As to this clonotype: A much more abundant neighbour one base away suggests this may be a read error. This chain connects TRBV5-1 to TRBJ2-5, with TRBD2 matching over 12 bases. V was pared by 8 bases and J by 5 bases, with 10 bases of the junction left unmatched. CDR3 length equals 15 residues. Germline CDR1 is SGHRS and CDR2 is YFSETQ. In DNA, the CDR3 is TGCGCCAGGAGTGGGGGGACTAGCGGGTCGGAGACCCAGTACTTC. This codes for CARSGGTSGSETQYF. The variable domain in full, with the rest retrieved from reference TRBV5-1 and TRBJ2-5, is KAGVTQTPRYLIKTRGQQVTLSCSPISGHRSVSWYQQTPGQGLQFLFEYFSETQRNKGNFPGRFSGRQFSNSRSEMNVSTLELGDSALYLCARSGGTSGSETQYFGPGTRLLVL.

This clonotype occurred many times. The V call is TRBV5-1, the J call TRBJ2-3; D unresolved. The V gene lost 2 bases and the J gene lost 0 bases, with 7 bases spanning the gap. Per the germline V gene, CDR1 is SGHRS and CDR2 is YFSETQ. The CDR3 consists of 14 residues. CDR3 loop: CASSLSASTDTQYF. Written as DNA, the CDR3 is TGCGCCAGCAGCTTATCGGCTAGCACAGATACGCAGTATTTT. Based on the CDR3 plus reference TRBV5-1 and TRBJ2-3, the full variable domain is KAGVTQTPRYLIKTRGQQVTLSCSPISGHRSVSWYQQTPGQGLQFLFEYFSETQRNKGNFPGRFSGRQFSNSRSEMNVSTLELGDSALYLCASSLSASTDTQYFGPGTRLTVL.

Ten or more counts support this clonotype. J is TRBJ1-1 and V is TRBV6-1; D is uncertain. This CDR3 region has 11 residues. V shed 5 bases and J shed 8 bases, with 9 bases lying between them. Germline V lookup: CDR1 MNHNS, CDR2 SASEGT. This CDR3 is CASSLIREAFF. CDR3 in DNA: TGTGCCAGCAGTCTAATACGCGAAGCTTTCTTT.

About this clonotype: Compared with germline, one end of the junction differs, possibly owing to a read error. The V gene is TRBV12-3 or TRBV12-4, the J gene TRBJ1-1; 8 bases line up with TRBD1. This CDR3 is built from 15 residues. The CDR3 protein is CASSLRTGQNTVAFF. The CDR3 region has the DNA TGTGCCAGCAGTCTCCGGACAGGGCAAAACACTGTAGCTTTCTTT.

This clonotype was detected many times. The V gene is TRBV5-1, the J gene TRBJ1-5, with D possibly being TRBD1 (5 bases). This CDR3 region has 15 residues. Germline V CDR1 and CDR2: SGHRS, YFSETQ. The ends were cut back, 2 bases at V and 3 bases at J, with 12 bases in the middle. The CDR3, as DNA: TGCGCCAGCAGCTTAGGTGACGGACACAATCAGCCCCAGCATTTT. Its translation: CASSLGDGHNQPQHF.

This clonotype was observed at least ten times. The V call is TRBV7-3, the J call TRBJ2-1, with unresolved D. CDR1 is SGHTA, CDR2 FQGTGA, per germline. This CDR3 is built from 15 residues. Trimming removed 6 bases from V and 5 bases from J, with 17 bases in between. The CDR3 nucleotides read TGTGCCAGCAGTCGCCAGTTTTACGGCGACAATGAGCAGTTCTTC. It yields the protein CASSRQFYGDNEQFF. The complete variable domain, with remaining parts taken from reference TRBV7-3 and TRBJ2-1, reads GAGVSQTPSNKVTEKGKYVELRCDPISGHTALYWYRQSLGQGPEFLIYFQGTGAADDSGLPNDRFFAVRPEGSVSTLKIQRTERGDSAVYLCASSRQFYGDNEQFFGPGTRLTVL.

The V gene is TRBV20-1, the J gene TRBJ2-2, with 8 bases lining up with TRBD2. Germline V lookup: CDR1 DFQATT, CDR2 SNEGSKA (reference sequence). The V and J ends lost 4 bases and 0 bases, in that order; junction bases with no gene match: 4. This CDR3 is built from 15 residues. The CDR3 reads CSAKSLAANTGELFF. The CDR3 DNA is TGCAGTGCTAAATCACTAGCGGCGAACACCGGGGAGCTGTTTTTT.

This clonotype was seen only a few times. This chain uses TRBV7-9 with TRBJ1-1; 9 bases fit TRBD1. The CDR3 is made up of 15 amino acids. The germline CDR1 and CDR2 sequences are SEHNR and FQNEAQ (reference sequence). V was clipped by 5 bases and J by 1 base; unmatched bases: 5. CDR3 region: CASSPVDRGNTEAFF. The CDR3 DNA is TGTGCCAGCAGCCCTGTGGACAGGGGGAACACTGAAGCTTTCTTT. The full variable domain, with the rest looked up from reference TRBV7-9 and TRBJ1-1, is DTGVSQNPRHKITKRGQNVTFRCDPISEHNRLYWYRQTLGQGPEFLTYFQNEAQLEKSRLLSDRFSAERPKGSFSTLEIQRTEQGDSAMYLCASSPVDRGNTEAFFGQGTRLTVV.

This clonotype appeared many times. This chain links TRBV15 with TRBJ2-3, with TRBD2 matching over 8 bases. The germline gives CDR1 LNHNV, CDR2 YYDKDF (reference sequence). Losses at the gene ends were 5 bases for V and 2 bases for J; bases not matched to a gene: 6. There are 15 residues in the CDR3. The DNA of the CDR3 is TGTGCCACCAGCTACAGACTAGCGTCCACAGATACGCAGTATTTT. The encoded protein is CATSYRLASTDTQYF.

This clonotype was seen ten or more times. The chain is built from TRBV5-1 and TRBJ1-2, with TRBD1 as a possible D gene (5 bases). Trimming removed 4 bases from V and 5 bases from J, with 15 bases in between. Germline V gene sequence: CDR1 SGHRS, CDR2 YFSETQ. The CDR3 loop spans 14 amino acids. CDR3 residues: CASSPTGTPYGYTF. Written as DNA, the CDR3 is TGCGCCAGCAGCCCTACGGGGACCCCTTATGGCTACACCTTC.